The clone carrying this TCR beta chain was seen ten or more times. Template material for amplifying TCR beta CDR3 regions consisted of RNA transcripts. First-round RT-PCR targeting the TCR CDR3 was performed with the HTBI primer set. TCRdb re-analysed the multiplex PCR reads in MiXCR, keeping a single row per CDR3 protein. The sample has hundreds of thousands of distinct CDR3 sequences; around 39% are singletons. This sample is part of a study of T cells in Graves' hyperthyroidism and ophthalmopathy. In germline, CDR1 is SNHLY, CDR2 FYNNEI. The CDR3 has 13 amino acids. V lost 6 bases, J lost 1 base, and 9 bases lay in between.

Sequenced sample: blood. This sequence was found in a man aged 18 to 30 with Graves' hyperthyroidism. The chain carries TRBV2 and TRBJ2-5; D is perhaps TRBD1 (6 bases). The CDR3 loop reads CASSMTGQETQYF. CDR3 DNA sequence: TGTGCCAGCAGCATGACAGGCCAAGAGACCCAGTACTTC.